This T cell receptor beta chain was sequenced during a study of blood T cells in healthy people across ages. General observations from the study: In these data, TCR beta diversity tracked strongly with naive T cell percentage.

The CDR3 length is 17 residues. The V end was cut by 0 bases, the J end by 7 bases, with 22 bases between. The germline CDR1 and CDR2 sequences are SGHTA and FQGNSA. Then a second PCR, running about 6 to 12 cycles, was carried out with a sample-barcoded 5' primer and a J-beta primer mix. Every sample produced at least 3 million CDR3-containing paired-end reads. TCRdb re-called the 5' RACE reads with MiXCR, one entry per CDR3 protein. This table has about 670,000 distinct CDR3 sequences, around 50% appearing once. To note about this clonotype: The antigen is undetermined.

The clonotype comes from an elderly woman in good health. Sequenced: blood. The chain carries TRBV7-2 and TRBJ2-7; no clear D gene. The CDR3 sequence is CASSLAGSPYPYNEQYF. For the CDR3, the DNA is TGTGCCAGCAGCTTAGCGGGCAGTCCGTACCCTTACAATGAGCAGTACTTC.